Listed here are 11 T cell receptor beta chains from one sample, sequenced in a study of T cell changes during pregnancy in multiple sclerosis. Generated by immunoSEQ multiplex PCR, the TCRdb table keeps only in-frame clones and is missing some. The sample lists about 80,000 clones; approximately 90% were seen once. The sequencing here drew on CD4+ T cells from peripheral blood mononuclear cells, taken before pregnancy. These receptors originate from a female donor with multiple sclerosis, enrolled in a pregnancy study.

The chain links TRBV7-8 to TRBJ1-5; 8 nucleotides align to TRBD1. There are 15 residues in the CDR3. V dropped 6 bases and J dropped 6; count of bases not matched to a gene: 10. Germline values: CDR1 SGHVS, CDR2 FQNEAQ. The CDR3 coding sequence is TGTGCCAGCAGTCTCAACAGGGGGGAGGCTCAGCCCCAGCATTTT. It encodes CASSLNRGEAQPQHF.

This chain joins TRBV6-1 and TRBJ2-3; TRBD1 matches at 7 bases. Unmatched junction bases numbered 12, after V lost 4 bases and J lost 8 bases. The CDR3 extends over 15 amino acids. The germline V gene encodes CDR1 MNHNS and CDR2 SASEGT. The CDR3 nucleotides are TGTGCCAGCAGTGGGGACAGTTTGAGACGGGTTACGCAGTATTTT. Amino acid sequence: CASSGDSLRRVTQYF.

This chain joins TRBV5-1 and TRBJ2-7, with 10 bases lining up with TRBD2. CDR3 length equals 16 residues. With 4 bases clipped from V and 0 bases from J, the junction kept 7 bases outside the gene matches. Germline CDR1 is SGHRS and CDR2 is YFSETQ. CDR3 in amino acids: CASSSGRAPSSYEQYF. The CDR3 bases are TGCGCCAGCAGCAGCGGGAGGGCCCCTAGCTCCTACGAGCAGTACTTC.

This clone was seen just once. The chain combines TRBV20-1 with TRBJ2-5; D is undetermined. Trimming removed 3 bases from V and 2 bases from J, with 4 bases in between. The CDR3 length is 11 residues. Germline V gene lookup returns CDR1 DFQATT and CDR2 SNEGSKA (reference sequence). CDR3 sequence (DNA): TGCAGTGCTAGGAGACAAGAGACCCAGTACTTC. Encoded protein: CSARRQETQYF.

J is TRBJ1-4 and V is TRBV4-1; 8 bases line up with TRBD1. This CDR3 comprises 15 residues. The ends lost 5 bases at V and 10 bases at J; junction bases unmatched: 12. CDR1 is MGHRA, CDR2 YSYEKL, per germline. CDR3 loop: CASSDMGQERRKLFF. CDR3 nucleotides: TGCGCCAGCAGCGACATGGGACAGGAGCGACGAAAACTGTTTTTT.

The chain is built from TRBV28 and TRBJ2-1; TRBD2 matches at 7 bases. V lost 3 bases to trimming and J lost 7 bases; unmatched junction nucleotides: 9. Germline V gene sequence: CDR1 MDHEN, CDR2 SYDVKM. This CDR3 region has 15 residues. Here the CDR3 DNA reads TGTGCCAGCAGTTTTGTACTAGCGCAGGCAAATGAGCAGTTCTTC. Translating it yields CASSFVLAQANEQFF. Supplemented by reference TRBV28 and TRBJ2-1, the full variable domain reads DVKVTQSSRYLVKRTGEKVFLECVQDMDHENMFWYRQDPGLGLRLIYFSYDVKMKEKGDIPEGYSVSREKKERFSLILESASTNQTSMYLCASSFVLAQANEQFFGPGTRLTVL.

The chain couples TRBV29-1 to TRBJ1-2, with no clear D. The CDR3 sequence is 13 residues long. The V gene's germline CDR1 is SQVTM and CDR2 ANQGSEA. V gave up 7 bases and J gave up 1 base, with 13 bases separating them. This CDR3 reads CSASGGNNYGYTF. The CDR3 coding sequence is TGCAGCGCCTCGGGCGGGAATAACTATGGCTACACCTTC.

The CDR3 reads CASSFSQGDYGYTF. In DNA form, the CDR3 reads TGCGCCAGCAGCTTTTCTCAGGGGGACTATGGCTACACCTTC. V and J are TRBV5-1 and TRBJ1-2, with 7 bases lining up with TRBD1. This CDR3 is built from 14 residues. Germline V gives CDR1 SGHRS, CDR2 YFSETQ. The J segment lost 3 bases and the V segment lost 2 bases, leaving 4 bases of the junction unmatched.

This sequence joins TRBV30 and TRBJ1-4; D gene uncertain. CDR1 is GTSNPN, CDR2 SVGIG, per germline (reference sequence). The CDR3 consists of 14 residues. The V end was cut by 3 bases, the J end by 4 bases, with 12 bases between. Written as DNA, the CDR3 is TGTGCCTGGAGCCCTCCGGGGAATAATGAAAAACTGTTTTTT. This gives the protein CAWSPPGNNEKLFF.

The chain links TRBV29-1 to TRBJ2-2; a possible D gene is TRBD1 (5 bases). CDR3 length: 14 residues. The germline V and J ends were trimmed by 4 bases and 0 bases, with 9 bases remaining between them. In germline, CDR1 is SQVTM, CDR2 ANQGSEA. CDR3 sequence (DNA): TGCAGCGTTGCAGGGAATCCGAACACCGGGGAGCTGTTTTTT. Its protein product is CSVAGNPNTGELFF.

This chain joins TRBV30 and TRBJ1-1, with D perhaps matching TRBD1 (6 bases). CDR1 is GTSNPN and CDR2 is SVGIG in the germline V gene (reference sequence). CDR3 length: 13 amino acids. The V end was cut by 0 bases, the J end by 4 bases, with 9 bases between. The CDR3 spells CAWSVRDTTEAFF. The CDR3 DNA sequence: TGTGCCTGGAGTGTACGGGACACCACTGAAGCTTTCTTT.